This T cell receptor (beta chain) was sequenced in a study of cytomegalovirus exposure and HLA in healthy donors. PCR was performed using 60 Vbeta and 13 Jbeta primers. Using immunoSEQ multiplex PCR, the repertoire was profiled, and TCRdb retains in-frame clones only, with some absent. The table includes hundreds of thousands of clones, around nine tenths detected once. Study-level findings and limits: In a later analysis, TCR beta V- and J-gene trimming was associated with a missense DCLRE1C variant. The study assumed roughly uniform donor sequencing depth for presence/absence analyses. Data from an earlier analysis indicated that most TCR beta V segments were productive either about 87% or about 30% of the time.

Points on this clone: Its antigen is not known.

Trimming cost V 8 bases and J 2 bases; bases outside gene matches: 3. CDR3 length: 13 residues. The germline gives CDR1 MNHNY, CDR2 SVGAGI (reference sequence). The TCR comes from a woman aged 18 to 35 in good health and CMV-seronegative. Specimen: PBMCs. V is TRBV6-6 and J is TRBJ1-3; TRBD1 agrees at 7 bases. CDR3 sequence reads: CASYTGAGNTIYF. The CDR3 nucleotides are TGTGCCAGCTATACAGGGGCTGGAAACACCATATATTTT.